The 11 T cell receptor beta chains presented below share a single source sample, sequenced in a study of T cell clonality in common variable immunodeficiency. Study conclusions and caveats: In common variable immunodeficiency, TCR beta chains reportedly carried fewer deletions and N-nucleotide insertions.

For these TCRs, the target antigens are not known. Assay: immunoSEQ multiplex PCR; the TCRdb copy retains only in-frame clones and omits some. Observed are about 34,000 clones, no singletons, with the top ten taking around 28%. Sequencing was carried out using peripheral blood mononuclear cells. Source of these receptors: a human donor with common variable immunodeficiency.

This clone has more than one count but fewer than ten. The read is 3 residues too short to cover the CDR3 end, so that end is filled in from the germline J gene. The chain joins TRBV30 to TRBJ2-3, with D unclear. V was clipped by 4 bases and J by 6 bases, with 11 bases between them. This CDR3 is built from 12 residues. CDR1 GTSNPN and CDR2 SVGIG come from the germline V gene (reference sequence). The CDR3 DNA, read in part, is TGTGCCTGGATCCAAGCCGGGGATACG. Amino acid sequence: CAWIQAGDT. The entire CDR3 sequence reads CAWIQAGDTQYF.

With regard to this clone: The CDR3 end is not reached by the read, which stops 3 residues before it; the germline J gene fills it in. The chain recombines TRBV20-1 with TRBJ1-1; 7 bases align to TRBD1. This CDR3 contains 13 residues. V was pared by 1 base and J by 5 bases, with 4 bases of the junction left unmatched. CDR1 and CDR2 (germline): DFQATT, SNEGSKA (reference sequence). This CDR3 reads CSARGDRVTEAFF. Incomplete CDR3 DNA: TGCAGTGCTAGAGGTGACAGGGTTACTGAA.

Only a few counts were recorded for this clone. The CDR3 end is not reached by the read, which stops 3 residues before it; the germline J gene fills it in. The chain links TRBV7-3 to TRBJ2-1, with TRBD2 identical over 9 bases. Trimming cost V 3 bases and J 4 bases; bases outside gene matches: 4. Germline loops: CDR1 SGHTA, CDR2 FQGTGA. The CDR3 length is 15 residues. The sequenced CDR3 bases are TGTGCCAGCAGCTTCCGACTAGCGGCATACAATGAG. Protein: CASSFRLAAYNE. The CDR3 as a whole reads CASSFRLAAYNEQFF.

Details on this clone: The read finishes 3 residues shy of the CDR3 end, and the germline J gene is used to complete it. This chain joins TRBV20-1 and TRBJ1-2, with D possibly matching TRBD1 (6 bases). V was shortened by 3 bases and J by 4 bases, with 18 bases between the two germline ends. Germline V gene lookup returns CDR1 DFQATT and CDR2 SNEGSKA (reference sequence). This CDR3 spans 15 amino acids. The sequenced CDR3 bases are TGCAGTGCTAGCCCTACTATACAGGGTAGCTATGGC. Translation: CSASPTIQGSYG. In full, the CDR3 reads CSASPTIQGSYGYTF.

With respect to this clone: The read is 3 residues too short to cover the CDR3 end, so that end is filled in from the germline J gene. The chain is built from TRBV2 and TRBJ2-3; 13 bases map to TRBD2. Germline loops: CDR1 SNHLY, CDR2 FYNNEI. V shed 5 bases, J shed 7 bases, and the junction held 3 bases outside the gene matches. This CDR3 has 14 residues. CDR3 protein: CASSTSGRANTQYF. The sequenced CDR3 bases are TGTGCCAGCAGTACTAGCGGGAGGGCTAATACG. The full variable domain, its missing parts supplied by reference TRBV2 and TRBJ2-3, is EPEVTQTPSHQVTQMGQEVILRCVPISNHLYFYWYRQILGQKVEFLVSFYNNEISEKSEIFDDQFSVERPDGSNFTLKIRSTKLEDSAMYFCASSTSGRANTQYFGPGTRLTVL.

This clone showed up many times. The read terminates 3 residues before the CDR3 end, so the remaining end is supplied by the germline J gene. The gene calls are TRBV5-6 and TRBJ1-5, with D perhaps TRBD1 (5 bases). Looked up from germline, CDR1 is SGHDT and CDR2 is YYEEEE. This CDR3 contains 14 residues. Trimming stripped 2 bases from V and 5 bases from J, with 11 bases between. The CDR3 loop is CASSLGDSHQPQHF. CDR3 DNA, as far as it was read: TGTGCCAGCAGCTTAGGAGACAGCCATCAGCCC.

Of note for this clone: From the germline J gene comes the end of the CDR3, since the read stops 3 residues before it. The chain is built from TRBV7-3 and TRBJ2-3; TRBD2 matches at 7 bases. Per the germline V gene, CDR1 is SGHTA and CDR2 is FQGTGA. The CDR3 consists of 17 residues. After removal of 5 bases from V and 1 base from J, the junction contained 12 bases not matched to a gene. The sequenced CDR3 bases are TGTGCCAGCAGCCCGGAGGGACTACCAAGGGGCACAGATACG. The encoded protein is CASSPEGLPRGTDT. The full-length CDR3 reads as CASSPEGLPRGTDTQYF.

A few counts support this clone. CDR3 DNA (partial): TGTGCCAGCAGTTACCGCCGGGACAGCTTCTCCTACGAG. Protein product: CASSYRRDSFSYE. The CDR3 reads in full as CASSYRRDSFSYEQYF. The gene calls are TRBV6-2 or TRBV6-3 and TRBJ2-7; TRBD1 matches 7 bases. Sequencing ends 3 residues short of the CDR3 end; the germline J gene provides the rest. This CDR3 is 16 amino acids long. Germline V gene lookup returns CDR1 MNHEY and CDR2 SVGEGT. With 2 bases clipped from V and 0 bases from J, the junction kept 7 bases outside the gene matches.

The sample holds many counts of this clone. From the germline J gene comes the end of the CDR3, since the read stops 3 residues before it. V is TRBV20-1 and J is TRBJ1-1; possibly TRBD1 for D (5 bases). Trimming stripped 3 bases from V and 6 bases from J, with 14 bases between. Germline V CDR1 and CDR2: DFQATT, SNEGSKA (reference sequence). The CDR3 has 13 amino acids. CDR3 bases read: TGCAGTGCTAGGGGCCAGGGTCGGCCTGAA. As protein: CSARGQGRPE. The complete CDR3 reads CSARGQGRPEAFF.

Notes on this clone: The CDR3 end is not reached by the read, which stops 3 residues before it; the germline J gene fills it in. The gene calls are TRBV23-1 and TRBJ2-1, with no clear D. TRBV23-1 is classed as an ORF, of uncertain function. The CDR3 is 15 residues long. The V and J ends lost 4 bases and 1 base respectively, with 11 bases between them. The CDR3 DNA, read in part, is TGCGCCAGCAGTCGCCCCCGCAGTTCCTACAATGAG. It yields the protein CASSRPRSSYNE. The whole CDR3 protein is CASSRPRSSYNEQFF.

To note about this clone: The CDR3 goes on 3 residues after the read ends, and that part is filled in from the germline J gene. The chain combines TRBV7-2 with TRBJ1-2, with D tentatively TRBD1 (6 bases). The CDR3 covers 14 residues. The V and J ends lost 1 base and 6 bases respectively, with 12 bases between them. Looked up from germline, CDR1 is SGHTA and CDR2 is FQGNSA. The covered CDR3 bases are TGTGCCAGCAGCTTAGTCGGGGGGCTTCATGGC. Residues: CASSLVGGLHG. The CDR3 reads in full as CASSLVGGLHGYTF.